Shown below are 14 T cell receptor beta chains from a single sample sequenced in a study of T cell responses to AZD1222 COVID-19 vaccine. Generated by immunoSEQ multiplex PCR, the TCRdb table keeps only in-frame clones and is missing some. The sample carries about 130,000 clones, about 90% recorded once. The starting material was peripheral blood, obtained on day 0 of MenACWY control vaccination. These receptors all come from an adult in good health.

This chain connects TRBV3-1 (or the pseudogene TRBV3-2) to TRBJ2-7; D assignment may be TRBD1 or TRBD2 (5 bases each). The germline V gene has CDR1 LGHDT and CDR2 YNNKEL (reference sequence). Trimming took off 6 bases at V and 3 bases at J, with 15 bases between the two ends. The CDR3 sequence is 14 residues long. Here the CDR3 DNA reads TGTGCCAGCAGGGTGGGACGGTCGTACTACGAGCAGTACGTC. It codes for CASRVGRSYYEQYV.

V and J are TRBV10-3 and TRBJ2-7; D may be TRBD2 (8 bases). Germline CDR1 and CDR2: ENHRY and SYGVKD. Trimming removed 3 bases at V and 6 bases at J, with 21 bases between. The CDR3 consists of 16 residues. CDR3: CAISDPRGGGGSEQYF. CDR3 nucleotide sequence: TGTGCCATCAGTGACCCCCGGGGGGGAGGGGGCAGCGAGCAGTACTTC.

The rearrangement links TRBV27 to TRBJ2-2; TRBD2 aligns across 9 bases. With 1 base clipped from V and 5 bases from J, the junction kept 5 bases outside the gene matches. Germline values: CDR1 MNHEY, CDR2 SMNVEV (reference sequence). This CDR3 has 16 amino acids. CDR3 residues: CASSLWSGGPTGELFF. CDR3 sequence (DNA): TGTGCCAGCAGTTTATGGAGCGGGGGGCCGACCGGGGAGCTGTTTTTT.

The chain joins TRBV29-1 to TRBJ1-4, with 9 bases matching TRBD1. Germline assignment: CDR1 SQVTM and CDR2 ANQGSEA. J lost 8 bases, V lost 7 bases, and 11 bases had no gene match. The CDR3 is 14 residues long. The CDR3 DNA reads as TGCAGCGCCGAGGGGACAGGGAAAGGCGAAAAACTGTTTTTT. Protein: CSAEGTGKGEKLFF.

The gene calls are TRBV12-3 or TRBV12-4 and TRBJ2-2; TRBD2 matches at 7 bases. The CDR3 is 13 residues long. The V gene end was trimmed by 3 bases and the J gene end by 7 bases; junction bases not matched to a gene: 2. CDR3 DNA: TGTGCCAGCAGTTTTGGGGGGGACGGGGAGCTGTTTTTT. Protein: CASSFGGDGELFF.

The J gene is TRBJ2-5, the V gene TRBV7-6, with D possibly TRBD2 on 6 matching bases. In germline, CDR1 is SGHVS, CDR2 FNYEAQ. V was shortened by 3 bases and J by 4 bases, with 9 bases between the two germline ends. The length of the CDR3 is 13 residues. DNA of the CDR3: TGTGCCAGCAGCTTCTCTAGCGTAGAGACCCAGTACTTC. Protein product: CASSFSSVETQYF.

CDR3: CASLPQRREKETQYF. The CDR3 DNA reads TGTGCCAGCCTCCCACAGAGGAGGGAGAAAGAGACCCAGTACTTC. This chain links TRBV2 with TRBJ2-5; the D gene is possibly TRBD2 (6 bases). Germline loops: CDR1 SNHLY, CDR2 FYNNEI. The V and J ends lost 8 bases and 3 bases respectively, with 19 bases between them. The CDR3 is made up of 15 amino acids.

V is TRBV24-1 and J is TRBJ1-6; possible D gene TRBD1, 5 bases. The V and J ends lost 5 bases and 7 bases respectively, with 11 bases between them. There are 14 residues in the CDR3. CDR1 and CDR2 (germline): KGHDR, SFDVKD. CDR3 nucleotides: TGTGCCACCAGTGTACAGGTGACCAATTCACCCCTCCACTTT. Protein sequence: CATSVQVTNSPLHF.

The V call is TRBV5-5, the J call TRBJ2-1, with TRBD2 matching 7 bases. Germline V gene lookup returns CDR1 SGHKS and CDR2 YYEKEE (reference sequence). V shed 0 bases and J 10 bases; nucleotides not matched to a gene: 1. The length of the CDR3 is 12 residues. CDR3 sequence (DNA): TGTGCCAGCAGCTTGGGAGCGGGGGAGCAGTTCTTC. Translated, it gives CASSLGAGEQFF.

The chain couples TRBV28 to TRBJ2-1, with TRBD2 matching over 8 bases. V lost 8 bases, J lost 4 bases, and 7 bases stayed unmatched. The germline V gene has CDR1 MDHEN and CDR2 SYDVKM. This CDR3 is 14 amino acids long. The CDR3 coding sequence is TGTGCCAGCGGTGGGCTAGCGGGTTACAATGAGCAGTTCTTC. Protein sequence: CASGGLAGYNEQFF.

The chain recombines TRBV28 with TRBJ1-5, with D uncertain. V gave up 6 bases and J gave up 3 bases, with 6 bases separating them. CDR1 and CDR2 from the germline V gene are MDHEN and SYDVKM. The CDR3 runs to 12 residues. CDR3 loop: CASRVANQPQHF. CDR3 nucleotides: TGTGCCAGCAGGGTGGCCAATCAGCCCCAGCATTTT. Full variable domain (outside the CDR3, taken from reference TRBV28 and TRBJ1-5): DVKVTQSSRYLVKRTGEKVFLECVQDMDHENMFWYRQDPGLGLRLIYFSYDVKMKEKGDIPEGYSVSREKKERFSLILESASTNQTSMYLCASRVANQPQHFGDGTRLSIL.

The rearrangement joins TRBV7-5 to TRBJ2-3; the table assigns TRBD2, which was not confirmed against the DNA. TRBV7-5 is a pseudogene locus. The CDR3 runs 16 residues. CDR3 sequence reads: CVRSHSGERGTDTQYF. DNA for the CDR3: TGTGTCAGAAGCCATAGCGGGGAAAGGGGCACAGATACGCAGTATTTT.

This chain connects TRBV4-1 to TRBJ1-2; TRBD1 agrees at 8 bases. V gave up 1 base and J gave up 3 bases; unmatched junction bases: 4. This CDR3 has 15 amino acids. Germline V gene data show CDR1 as MGHRA and CDR2 as YSYEKL. The CDR3 here is CASSQAATGDYGYTF. CDR3 bases: TGCGCCAGCAGCCAAGCTGCGACAGGGGACTATGGCTACACCTTC.

The chain combines TRBV19 with TRBJ1-1; TRBD1 matches at 10 bases. Losses at the gene ends were 6 bases for V and 5 bases for J; bases not matched to a gene: 6. This CDR3 contains 14 residues. CDR1 is LNHDA, CDR2 SQIVND, per germline (reference sequence). CDR3 in DNA: TGTGCCAGTAGCTGGGACAGGGGAGGAACTGAAGCTTTCTTT. Its translation: CASSWDRGGTEAFF.